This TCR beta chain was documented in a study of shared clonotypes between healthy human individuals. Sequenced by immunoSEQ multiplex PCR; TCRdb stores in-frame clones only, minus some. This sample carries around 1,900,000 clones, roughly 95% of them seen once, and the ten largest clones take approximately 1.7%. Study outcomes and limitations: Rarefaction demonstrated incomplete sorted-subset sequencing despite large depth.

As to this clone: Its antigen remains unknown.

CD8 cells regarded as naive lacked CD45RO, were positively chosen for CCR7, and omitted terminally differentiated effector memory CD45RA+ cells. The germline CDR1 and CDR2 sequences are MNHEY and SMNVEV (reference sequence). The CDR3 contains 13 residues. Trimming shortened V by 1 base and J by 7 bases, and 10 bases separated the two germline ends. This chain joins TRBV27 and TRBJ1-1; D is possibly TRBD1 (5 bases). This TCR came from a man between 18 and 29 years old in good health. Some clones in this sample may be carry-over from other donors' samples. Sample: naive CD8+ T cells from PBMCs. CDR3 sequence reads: CASSLLGLSEAFF. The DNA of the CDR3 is TGTGCCAGCAGTTTATTGGGACTTAGTGAAGCTTTCTTT.